This passage covers 8 T cell receptor beta chains from one sample sequenced in a study of blood T cell repertoires in COVID-19. The method was immunoSEQ multiplex PCR; TCRdb's version includes in-frame clones alone and lacks a portion of them. Of about 81,000 clones detected, about 80% appear once; the ten largest clones hold 10% to 15%. The sequenced material came from peripheral blood. The receptors stem from a human donor in a cohort sampled during active COVID-19.

In this sample, this clone turned up many times. The V call is TRBV29-1, the J call TRBJ1-1; D call uncertain. This CDR3 has 15 amino acids. V was clipped by 2 bases and J by 5 bases, with 18 bases between them. Germline V CDR1 and CDR2: SQVTM, ANQGSEA. The CDR3 reads CSVELSPSWTTEAFF. CDR3 coding DNA: TGCAGCGTTGAATTATCTCCCTCGTGGACTACTGAAGCTTTCTTT.

This chain connects TRBV14 to TRBJ1-2; TRBD1 matches 8 bases. CDR3 length equals 14 residues. Trimming took 6 bases from V and 8 from J; bases not matched to a gene: 11. Germline V gene lookup returns CDR1 SGHDN and CDR2 FVKESK. CDR3 bases: TGTGCCAGCAGGGCAGGGGGCAAGGAGGAGGGCTACACCTTC. Its protein is CASRAGGKEEGYTF.

This chain joins TRBV12-3 or TRBV12-4 and TRBJ1-1; D unresolved. The V gene lost 6 bases and the J gene lost 11 bases, with 13 bases spanning the gap. The CDR3 loop spans 11 amino acids. The chain's CDR3 is CASRLTGDAFF. The CDR3 DNA follows: TGTGCCAGCAGGCTAACGGGTGATGCTTTCTTT.

The V call is TRBV28, the J call TRBJ1-4; 9 nucleotides line up with TRBD1. The J segment lost 3 bases and the V segment lost 7 bases, leaving 3 bases of the junction unmatched. Germline CDR1 MDHEN, CDR2 SYDVKM. The CDR3 is 14 residues long. The CDR3 loop reads CASNNRGPNEKLFF. In nucleotides, the CDR3 is TGTGCCAGCAACAACAGGGGGCCTAATGAAAAACTGTTTTTT.

The CDR3 protein is CASSSLSRTDTQYF. The CDR3 DNA reads TGTGCCAGCAGCTCCCTATCACGCACAGATACGCAGTATTTT. This sequence joins TRBV11-2 and TRBJ2-3; D is undetermined. CDR1 and CDR2 (germline): SGHAT, FQNNGV. The V and J ends lost 4 bases and 1 base respectively, with 9 bases between them. This CDR3 has 14 amino acids.

The chain has TRBV7-2 and TRBJ2-6, with D perhaps TRBD2 (6 bases). The ends were cut back, 5 bases at V and 0 bases at J, with 11 bases in the middle. The germline V gene encodes CDR1 SGHTA and CDR2 FQGNSA. The CDR3 contains 16 residues. The CDR3 loop is CASSLAGISGANVLTF. The CDR3 DNA reads TGTGCCAGCAGCCTCGCGGGGATCTCTGGGGCCAACGTCCTGACTTTC.

This chain connects TRBV2 to TRBJ2-3; 14 bases line up with TRBD2. From germline, CDR1 is SNHLY and CDR2 FYNNEI. V shed 8 bases and J 9 bases; nucleotides not matched to a gene: 7. This CDR3 is built from 14 residues. The CDR3 here is CASLGLAGGLTQYF. CDR3 DNA: TGTGCCAGCCTAGGACTAGCGGGGGGCCTGACGCAGTATTTT.

This clone showed up just a few times. The J gene is TRBJ2-3, the V gene TRBV18; 12 bases agree with TRBD2. The germline CDR1 and CDR2 sequences are KGHSH and LQKENI. The CDR3 spans 16 residues. Losses at the gene ends were 4 bases for V and 4 bases for J; bases not matched to a gene: 6. The DNA of the CDR3 is TGTGCCAGCTCACGAGCGACTAGCGGGGGAGCAGATACGCAGTATTTT. This codes for CASSRATSGGADTQYF.